The 29 T cell receptor beta chains presented below share a single source sample, sequenced in a study of T cell changes during pregnancy in multiple sclerosis. Data came from immunoSEQ multiplex PCR; TCRdb stores just in-frame clones and leaves some out. The sample holds some 28,000 clones; about nine tenths are singletons and the top ten take roughly 0.5%. This specimen was CD4+ T cells from peripheral blood mononuclear cells, taken in the first trimester of pregnancy. Receptors were obtained from a female donor in good health, enrolled as a control in a pregnancy study.

The chain is built from TRBV6-5 and TRBJ2-3; TRBD2 agrees at 13 bases. The ends lost 8 bases at V and 3 bases at J; junction bases unmatched: 5. The length of the CDR3 is 15 residues. CDR1 MNHEY and CDR2 SVGAGI come from the germline V gene. CDR3 protein: CASGRLAGGTDTQYF. CDR3 nucleotide sequence: TGTGCCAGCGGTCGACTAGCGGGGGGAACAGATACGCAGTATTTT.

The rearrangement uses TRBV7-3 and TRBJ1-2; 11 bases are a match to TRBD1. Looked up from germline, CDR1 is SGHTA and CDR2 is FQGTGA. V lost 5 bases, J lost 6 bases, and 2 bases stayed unmatched. This CDR3 comprises 13 residues. The CDR3 DNA reads TGTGCCAGCAGCAAGGGACAGGGGGATGGCTACACCTTC. Its protein product is CASSKGQGDGYTF.

This clone was found once. The chain has TRBV5-1 and TRBJ1-4; possibly TRBD1 for D (6 bases). The length of the CDR3 is 15 residues. Germline lookup yields CDR1 SGHRS and CDR2 YFSETQ. Trimming left V 3 bases short and J 0 bases short, with 9 bases between. In DNA, the CDR3 is TGCGCCAGCAGCTGGACAGACGCAACTAATGAAAAACTGTTTTTT. Its protein is CASSWTDATNEKLFF.

This sequence joins TRBV7-9 and TRBJ2-2; 14 bases are shared with TRBD2. Trimming at V came to 1 base and at J to 4 bases, leaving 8 bases not matched to a gene. The V gene's germline CDR1 is SEHNR and CDR2 FQNEAQ (reference sequence). The CDR3 loop spans 19 amino acids. The CDR3 spells CASSLVRLAGGRATGELFF. In nucleotides, the CDR3 is TGTGCCAGCAGCTTAGTTCGACTAGCGGGGGGGCGCGCCACCGGGGAGCTGTTTTTT.

The chain combines TRBV6-5 with TRBJ1-2; 9 bases agree with TRBD1. Germline V CDR1 and CDR2: MNHEY, SVGAGI. CDR3 length equals 14 residues. V gave up 7 bases and J gave up 8 bases; unmatched junction bases: 11. The CDR3 coding sequence is TGTGCCAGCATTCAGCCGGGACAGGGCGAGGGCTACACCTTC. Translating it yields CASIQPGQGEGYTF.

The rearrangement joins TRBV5-8 to TRBJ2-1, with 14 bases aligning to TRBD2. V was pared by 4 bases and J by 5 bases, with 2 bases of the junction left unmatched. Looked up from germline, CDR1 is SGHTS and CDR2 is YDEGEE. The CDR3 is 15 residues long. In DNA, the CDR3 is TGTGCCAGCAGCCGGGGACTAGCGGGAGACAATGAGCAGTTCTTC. Its protein product is CASSRGLAGDNEQFF.

V usage is TRBV29-1 and J usage is TRBJ2-3, with 8 bases fitting TRBD2. Trimming at V came to 7 bases and at J to 4 bases, leaving 10 bases not matched to a gene. The V gene's germline CDR1 is SQVTM and CDR2 ANQGSEA. The CDR3 extends over 14 amino acids. The CDR3: CSADGRGNADTQYF. The CDR3 nucleotides read TGCAGCGCGGACGGGAGGGGGAACGCAGATACGCAGTATTTT.

As for this clone: At one of its ends the junction is not consistent with the germline gene, which may arise from a read error. The V call is TRBV11-2, the J call TRBJ2-3, with TRBD1 matching 7 bases. This CDR3 has 14 residues. In germline, CDR1 is SGHAT, CDR2 FQNNGV. The CDR3 protein is CASSLATGPMVSGF. DNA of the CDR3: TGTGCCAGCAGCTTAGCGACAGGGCCGATGGTCAGCGGTTTT.

The V and J genes are TRBV19 and TRBJ1-2; 9 positions match TRBD1. The V gene end was trimmed by 9 bases and the J gene end by 4 bases; junction bases not matched to a gene: 9. CDR3 length equals 14 residues. Germline CDR1 and CDR2: LNHDA and SQIVND (reference sequence). The CDR3 here is CASMGQGWAYGYTF. CDR3 bases: TGTGCCAGCATGGGACAGGGATGGGCCTATGGCTACACCTTC.

The J gene is TRBJ1-2, the V gene TRBV6-6; TRBD1 aligns across 7 bases. V was pared by 6 bases and J by 1 base, with 2 bases of the junction left unmatched. The CDR3 extends over 13 amino acids. The germline V gene encodes CDR1 MNHNY and CDR2 SVGAGI (reference sequence). CDR3 residues: CASRDRDNYGYTF. The CDR3 region has the DNA TGTGCCAGCAGAGACAGGGATAACTATGGCTACACCTTC.

CDR3 sequence reads: CASSLLHGLEYF. The CDR3 region has the DNA TGTGCCAGCAGCTTACTCCATGGACTTGAGTACTTC. J is TRBJ2-5 and V is TRBV5-5; the D gene is possibly TRBD2 (5 bases). The length of the CDR3 is 12 residues. V lost 2 bases, J lost 12 bases, and 14 bases lay in between. Germline loops: CDR1 SGHKS, CDR2 YYEKEE (reference sequence).

CDR3 protein: CASSLGLGLAGTSTDTQYF. DNA of the CDR3: TGCGCCAGCAGCTTGGGCTTGGGGCTAGCGGGGACCAGCACAGATACGCAGTATTTT. The chain has TRBV5-1 and TRBJ2-3; 9 nucleotides line up with TRBD2. Germline loops: CDR1 SGHRS, CDR2 YFSETQ. Trimming removed 0 bases from V and 0 bases from J; junction bases left unmatched: 11. CDR3 length: 19 amino acids. The variable domain in full, completed from reference TRBV5-1 and TRBJ2-3, reads KAGVTQTPRYLIKTRGQQVTLSCSPISGHRSVSWYQQTPGQGLQFLFEYFSETQRNKGNFPGRFSGRQFSNSRSEMNVSTLELGDSALYLCASSLGLGLAGTSTDTQYFGPGTRLTVL.

The chain is built from TRBV28 and TRBJ2-3; 7 bases map to TRBD1. This CDR3 is 15 amino acids long. V lost 6 bases and J lost 2; bases outside the gene matches: 8. Germline CDR1 MDHEN, CDR2 SYDVKM. The DNA for the CDR3 is TGTGCCAGCAGCCGCAGGACAGGATACACAGATACGCAGTATTTT. It translates to CASSRRTGYTDTQYF.

The chain has TRBV5-4 and TRBJ2-3, with 12 bases aligning to TRBD2. The J segment lost 5 bases and the V segment lost 4 bases, leaving 5 bases of the junction unmatched. Germline CDR1 is SGHNT and CDR2 is YYREEE (reference sequence). This CDR3 has 15 amino acids. The CDR3 DNA follows: TGTGCCAGCAGCCCGACTAGCGGGAGCGGAGATACGCAGTATTTT. Protein product: CASSPTSGSGDTQYF.

The chain has TRBV7-2 and TRBJ2-3; 7 bases map to TRBD2. J was trimmed by 2 bases and V by 5 bases; bases with no gene match: 10. The CDR3 contains 16 residues. Germline loops: CDR1 SGHTA, CDR2 FQGNSA. The CDR3: CASSRVSLADTDTQYF. The CDR3 DNA reads TGTGCCAGCAGCCGAGTCAGCCTAGCGGACACAGATACGCAGTATTTT. Filled out from reference TRBV7-2 and TRBJ2-3, the complete variable domain reads GAGVSQSPSNKVTEKGKDVELRCDPISGHTALYWYRQSLGQGLEFLIYFQGNSAPDKSGLPSDRFSAERTGGSVSTLTIQRTQQEDSAVYLCASSRVSLADTDTQYFGPGTRLTVL.

The chain links TRBV30 to TRBJ2-2; TRBD1 matches at 8 bases. The J segment lost 4 bases and the V segment lost 3 bases, leaving 7 bases of the junction unmatched. Germline CDR1 reads GTSNPN; CDR2 reads SVGIG (reference sequence). The CDR3 is made up of 15 amino acids. In DNA form, the CDR3 reads TGTGCCTGGAGGGGACCCGGGACAGGCACCGGGGAGCTGTTTTTT. Its translation is CAWRGPGTGTGELFF.

The chain employs TRBV7-8 and TRBJ2-3; 11 bases line up with TRBD2. J gave up 2 bases and V 2 bases, and 3 bases lay outside the gene matches. CDR1 and CDR2 from the germline V gene are SGHVS and FQNEAQ. The CDR3 loop spans 16 amino acids. CDR3 amino acids: CASSLLAGGSTDTQYF. The CDR3 DNA follows: TGTGCCAGCAGCTTATTAGCGGGGGGGTCCACAGATACGCAGTATTTT.

The chain links TRBV2 to TRBJ2-7; D unclear. CDR3 length: 15 amino acids. Germline V CDR1 and CDR2: SNHLY, FYNNEI. The V end lost 4 bases, the J end lost 2 bases, and 15 bases lay between the germline ends. The chain's CDR3 is CASSGPQAYPYEQYF. The CDR3 DNA is TGTGCCAGCAGTGGTCCCCAGGCTTACCCCTACGAGCAGTACTTC.

V usage is TRBV7-3 and J usage is TRBJ1-1; D possibly corresponds to TRBD1 (5 bases). Germline V CDR1 and CDR2: SGHTA, FQGTGA. This CDR3 has 13 residues. V was trimmed by 4 bases and J by 1 base, leaving 7 bases between them. The CDR3 sequence: CASSWGENTEAFF. In nucleotides, the CDR3 is TGTGCCAGCAGCTGGGGGGAGAACACTGAAGCTTTCTTT.

This sequence joins TRBV5-8 and TRBJ2-4; a weak D match, TRBD2 (5 bases). The CDR3 has 15 residues. Germline CDR1 and CDR2: SGHTS and YDEGEE. Trimming took 4 bases from V and 9 from J, leaving 20 bases between them. The CDR3 DNA reads as TGTGCCAGCAGCCCAGGTTGGGGAGATCGGGGCATTCAGTACTTC. Amino acids: CASSPGWGDRGIQYF.

The chain uses TRBV6-5 and TRBJ2-7, with 12 bases identical to TRBD1. V lost 2 bases to trimming and J lost 6 bases; unmatched junction nucleotides: 5. Germline V gene sequence: CDR1 MNHEY, CDR2 SVGAGI. The CDR3 extends over 15 amino acids. CDR3 nucleotides: TGTGCCAGCAGTTACACGGGACAGGGGGCGCCCGAGCAGTACTTC. Residues: CASSYTGQGAPEQYF.

The J gene is TRBJ2-7, the V gene TRBV7-2; TRBD2 might be the D (6 bases). Between the trimmed V and J ends, which lost 5 bases and 2 bases, there was a span of 19 bases. Germline V gives CDR1 SGHTA, CDR2 FQGNSA. The CDR3 consists of 16 residues. The CDR3 sequence is CASSPDWSGPAYEQYF. The CDR3 bases are TGTGCCAGCAGCCCTGACTGGAGCGGGCCTGCCTACGAGCAGTACTTC.

This clone was recorded only once. Its ends do not fully match the called genes, so a read error is possible. The chain couples TRBV2 to TRBJ2-3; TRBD1 matches 8 bases. Germline CDR1 SNHLY, CDR2 FYNNEI. The CDR3 runs 15 residues. The CDR3 sequence is CASNEQGVITDTQYF. CDR3 coding DNA: TGTGCCAGCAATGAACAGGGGGTTATAACAGATACGCAGTATTTT.

This clone was detected once. The V call is TRBV19, the J call TRBJ2-5; D unresolved. Trimming took off 4 bases at V and 5 bases at J, with 11 bases between the two ends. CDR1 and CDR2 (germline): LNHDA, SQIVND (reference sequence). The CDR3 consists of 13 residues. Written as DNA, the CDR3 is TGTGCCAGTAGTAGAAGAAATCAGGAGACCCAGTACTTC. As protein: CASSRRNQETQYF.

This clone was observed a single time. This sequence joins TRBV11-2 and TRBJ1-1; the D gene is possibly TRBD1 (5 bases). The CDR3 loop spans 16 amino acids. Germline V lookup: CDR1 SGHAT, CDR2 FQNNGV. V was shortened by 5 bases and J by 0 bases, with 16 bases between the two germline ends. The CDR3 region has the DNA TGTGCCAGCAGCAAGCGTACAGGACCAATGAACACTGAAGCTTTCTTT. Translated: CASSKRTGPMNTEAFF.

This clone is a singleton in its sample. The rearrangement links TRBV5-4 to TRBJ1-2; 8 bases are shared with TRBD1. J was trimmed by 4 bases and V by 4 bases; bases with no gene match: 15. Looked up from germline, CDR1 is SGHNT and CDR2 is YYREEE (reference sequence). The CDR3 consists of 17 residues. This chain's CDR3 is CASSRPGQGSLGYGYTF. The CDR3 coding sequence is TGTGCCAGCAGCCGGCCTGGACAGGGTTCTTTGGGCTATGGCTACACCTTC.

This clone was seen just once. One end of the junction varies from germline; a read error may be responsible. The chain has TRBV5-1 and TRBJ1-4; 9 bases are shared with TRBD1. CDR3 length: 15 residues. Germline-derived CDR1 and CDR2 are SGHRS and YFSETQ. As DNA, the CDR3 is TGTGCCAGCAGCGGCGGGACAGGGCTCGATGAAAAACTGTTTTTT. Encoded protein: CASSGGTGLDEKLFF.

The chain links TRBV11-2 to TRBJ2-2, with 8 bases fitting TRBD2. Germline CDR1 reads SGHAT; CDR2 reads FQNNGV. Trimming at V came to 6 bases and at J to 4 bases, leaving 10 bases not matched to a gene. This CDR3 comprises 16 residues. Here the CDR3 DNA reads TGTGCCAGCAGACTCCGGGAGGGGCCGATCACCGGGGAGCTGTTTTTT. Its translation: CASRLREGPITGELFF.

The sample holds one count of this clone. At one end, the junction sequence differs from germline, possibly due to a read error. J is TRBJ2-3 and V is TRBV2; 11 nucleotides align to TRBD2. The CDR3 contains 15 residues. CDR1 and CDR2 from the germline V gene are SNHLY and FYNNEI. The CDR3 bases are TGTGCCAGCAATGAACTAGCGGGGGGCACAGATACGCAGTATTTT. Protein sequence: CASNELAGGTDTQYF. The full variable domain, rest sourced from reference TRBV2 and TRBJ2-3, is EPEVTQTPSHQVTQMGQEVILRCVPISNHLYFYWYRQILGQKVEFLVSFYNNEISEKSEIFDDQFSVERPDGSNFTLKIRSTKLEDSAMYFCASNELAGGTDTQYFGPGTRLTVL.